This TCR beta chain was obtained from a study of T-cell memory formation after mild COVID-19. On the study more broadly: For the most part, TCR clusters were specific to one donor. General study points: Pre-infection memory contained some responding clones, which suggested that cross-reactive memory had joined. Contracting clones, day 15 to 85, had balanced CD4/CD8, and later expanders favored CD4+. Among CD4+ contracting clones, most were CM and EM, and CD8+ ones EMRA.

The CDR3 contains 13 residues. Germline CDR1 SGHTA, CDR2 FQGNSA. The germline V and J ends were trimmed by 1 base and 2 bases, with 3 bases remaining between them. TCRdb redid the calling of the 5' RACE reads with MiXCR, one entry per CDR3 protein. The sample shows about 310,000 distinct CDR3 sequences, approximately 15% of them seen only once. Regarding this clonotype: Its antigen is as yet unknown.

Sequencing was carried out using PBMCs or a T cell subset sorted from them (not recorded which). The sequence was obtained from a man younger than 30 who had mild COVID-19 (a few samples of this study predate the infection). Cell type and time point are not known. This sequence joins TRBV7-2 and TRBJ2-4, with D unresolved. CDR3 loop: CASSLVTKNIQYF. Written as DNA, the CDR3 is TGTGCCAGCAGCTTAGTAACCAAAAACATTCAGTACTTC.